The sequence of this TCR beta chain was determined in a study of identifying expanded T cells in peripheral blood. TCRdb's table, derived via immunoSEQ multiplex PCR, lists solely in-frame clones and lacks some. The sample contains roughly 78,000 clones, 90% of which appear only once. Trimming took off 6 bases at V and 1 base at J, with 15 bases between the two ends. Germline CDR1 is LNHDA and CDR2 is SQIVND (reference sequence). The CDR3 is 15 amino acids. The chain links TRBV19 to TRBJ1-1, with a weak D call TRBD1 (5 bases). What was sequenced was blood. The sequence was collected from a person between 18 and 69 years old in good health. CDR3 region: CASRDQGPTNTEAFF. The CDR3 bases are TGTGCCAGTAGAGACCAGGGACCGACGAACACTGAAGCTTTCTTT.